This TCR beta chain was documented in a study of high-grade serous ovarian cancer treatment subgroups. Background on the study: On average, more than 14,000 reads and several thousand unique TCR beta rearrangements were obtained per sample.

The tumor samples were collected prior to definitive surgery or chemotherapy. From germline, CDR1 is SGHTA and CDR2 FQGNSA. V gave up 5 bases and J gave up 8 bases, with 15 bases separating them. The CDR3 loop spans 13 amino acids. General study results and limits: Clonal relatedness tracked neoantigen level, and by trend copy number and mutation load. Different patients shared almost no repertoire; same-patient tumors shared about 0.1 to 0.8.

Worth noting for this clone: Its specificity is not known.

Sequenced by immunoSEQ multiplex PCR; TCRdb stores in-frame clones only, minus some. The table lists over 2,000 clones, 55% to 80% of them singletons, with roughly 13% in the top ten. The sample was tumor tissue. This clonotype was obtained from a human donor with high-grade serous ovarian cancer. The chain combines TRBV7-2 with TRBJ1-1; possibly TRBD1 for D (6 bases). CDR3 region: CASSQDPDREAFF. CDR3 DNA sequence: TGTGCCAGCAGCCAGGACCCAGACAGGGAAGCTTTCTTT.